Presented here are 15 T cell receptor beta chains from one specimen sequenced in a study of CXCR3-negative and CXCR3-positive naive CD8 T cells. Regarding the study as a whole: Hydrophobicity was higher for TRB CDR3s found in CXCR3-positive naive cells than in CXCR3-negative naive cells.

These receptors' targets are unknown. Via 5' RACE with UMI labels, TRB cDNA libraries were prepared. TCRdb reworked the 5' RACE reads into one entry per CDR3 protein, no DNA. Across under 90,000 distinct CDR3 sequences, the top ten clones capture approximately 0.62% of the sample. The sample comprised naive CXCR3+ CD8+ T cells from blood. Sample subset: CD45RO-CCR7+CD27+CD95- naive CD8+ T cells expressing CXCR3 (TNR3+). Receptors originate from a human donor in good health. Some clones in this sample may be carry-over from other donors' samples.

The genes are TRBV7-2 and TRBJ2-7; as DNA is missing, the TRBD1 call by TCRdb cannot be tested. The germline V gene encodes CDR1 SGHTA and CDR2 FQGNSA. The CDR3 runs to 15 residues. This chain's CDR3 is CASRSRDIRSYEQYF.

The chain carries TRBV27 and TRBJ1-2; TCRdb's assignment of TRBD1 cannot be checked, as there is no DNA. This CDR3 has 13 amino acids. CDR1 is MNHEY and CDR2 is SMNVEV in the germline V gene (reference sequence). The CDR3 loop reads CASSLQGWNGYTF.

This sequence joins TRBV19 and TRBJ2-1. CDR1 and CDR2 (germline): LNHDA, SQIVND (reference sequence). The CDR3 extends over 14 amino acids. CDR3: CASSIAADYNEQFF.

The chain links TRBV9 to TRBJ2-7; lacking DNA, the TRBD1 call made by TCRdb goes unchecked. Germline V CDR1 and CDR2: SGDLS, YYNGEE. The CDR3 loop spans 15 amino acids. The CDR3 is CASSVGGQGSYEQYF.

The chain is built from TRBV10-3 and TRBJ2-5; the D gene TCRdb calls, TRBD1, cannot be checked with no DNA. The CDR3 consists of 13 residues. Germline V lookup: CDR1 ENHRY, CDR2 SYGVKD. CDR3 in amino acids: CATKEGAGETQYF.

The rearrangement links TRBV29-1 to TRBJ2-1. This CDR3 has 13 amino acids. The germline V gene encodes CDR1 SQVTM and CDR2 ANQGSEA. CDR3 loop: CSVVMVLWNEQFF.

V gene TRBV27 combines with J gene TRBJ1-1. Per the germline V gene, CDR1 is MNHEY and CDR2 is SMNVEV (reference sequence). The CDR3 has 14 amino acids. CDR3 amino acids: CASSPRIPNTEAFF.

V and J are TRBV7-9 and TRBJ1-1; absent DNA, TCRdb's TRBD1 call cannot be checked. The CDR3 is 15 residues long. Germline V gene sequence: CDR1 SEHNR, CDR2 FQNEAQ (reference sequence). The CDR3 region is CASSFGGGENTEAFF.

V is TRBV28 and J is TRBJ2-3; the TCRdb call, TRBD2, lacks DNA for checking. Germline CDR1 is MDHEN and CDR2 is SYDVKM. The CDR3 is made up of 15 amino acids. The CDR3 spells CASSPGGGTTDTQYF.

The CDR3 reads CASSLLAETAYEQYF. The chain couples TRBV28 to TRBJ2-7. The CDR3 length is 15 residues. In germline, CDR1 is MDHEN, CDR2 SYDVKM.

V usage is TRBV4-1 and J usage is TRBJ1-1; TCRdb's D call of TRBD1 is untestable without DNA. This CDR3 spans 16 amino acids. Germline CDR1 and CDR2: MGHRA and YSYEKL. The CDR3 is CASSQGPGTGAAEAFF.

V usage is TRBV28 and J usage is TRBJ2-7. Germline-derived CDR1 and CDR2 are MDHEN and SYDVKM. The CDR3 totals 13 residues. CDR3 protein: CASSLVGVSEQYF.

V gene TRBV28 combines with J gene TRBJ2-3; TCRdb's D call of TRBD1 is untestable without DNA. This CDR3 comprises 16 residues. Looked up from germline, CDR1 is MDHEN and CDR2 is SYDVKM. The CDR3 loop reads CASNHRDRAYPDTQYF.

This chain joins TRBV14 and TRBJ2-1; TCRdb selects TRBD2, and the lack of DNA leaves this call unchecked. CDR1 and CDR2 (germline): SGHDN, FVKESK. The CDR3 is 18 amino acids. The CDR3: CASSQDAGGWGIYNEQFF.

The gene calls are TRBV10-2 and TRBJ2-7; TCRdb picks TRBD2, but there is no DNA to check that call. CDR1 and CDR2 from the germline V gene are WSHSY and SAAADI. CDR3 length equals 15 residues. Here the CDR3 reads CASRAGTSGGDEQYF.